The 30 T cell receptor beta chains reported below all come from one sample, sequenced in a study of shared clonotypes between healthy human individuals. Naivety among CD8 cells was defined by CD45RO negativity and positive CCR7 selection, thereby excluding terminally differentiated effector memory CD45RA+ cells. TCRdb's table, derived via immunoSEQ multiplex PCR, lists solely in-frame clones and lacks some. This table has more than 2 million clones, roughly 94% appearing once. The sample taken for sequencing was naive CD8+ T cells sorted from blood. The receptors derive from a man between 18 and 35 years old in good health.

The rearrangement joins TRBV4-2 to TRBJ2-3; 14 bases map to TRBD2. The CDR3 extends over 17 amino acids. From germline, CDR1 is LGHNA and CDR2 YNFKEQ. After removal of 1 base from V and 5 bases from J, the junction contained 5 bases not matched to a gene. The CDR3 DNA is TGTGCCAGCAGCCAAGTGGGACTAGCGGGGGCTGGAGATACGCAGTATTTT. Protein product: CASSQVGLAGAGDTQYF.

V gene TRBV27 combines with J gene TRBJ2-7; TRBD2 matches at 8 bases. With V trimmed by 4 bases and J by 0 bases, 5 bases remained unmatched. Looked up from germline, CDR1 is MNHEY and CDR2 is SMNVEV (reference sequence). The CDR3 is 15 amino acids. CDR3: CASSSGTRSSYEQYF. CDR3 nucleotides: TGTGCCAGCAGTTCCGGGACTAGGAGCTCCTACGAGCAGTACTTC.

The rearrangement links TRBV6-6 to TRBJ1-5, with 7 bases aligning to TRBD1. Germline values: CDR1 MNHNY, CDR2 SVGAGI (reference sequence). The CDR3 loop spans 14 amino acids. The trim removed 6 bases at V and 7 bases at J, leaving 9 bases unmatched. The CDR3: CASSSGQDSQPQHF. DNA for the CDR3: TGTGCCAGCAGCTCAGGACAGGATAGCCAGCCCCAGCATTTT.

The chain recombines TRBV27 with TRBJ2-7; no clear D gene. Between the trimmed V and J ends, which lost 3 bases and 6 bases, there was a span of 9 bases. Germline V gene lookup returns CDR1 MNHEY and CDR2 SMNVEV (reference sequence). This CDR3 contains 12 residues. CDR3 protein: CASSFIGFEQYF. CDR3 coding DNA: TGTGCCAGCAGTTTCATAGGTTTCGAGCAGTACTTC.

The rearrangement links TRBV29-1 to TRBJ2-7; D gene uncertain. The CDR3 covers 11 residues. Germline CDR1 SQVTM, CDR2 ANQGSEA. Trimming took 2 bases from V and 6 from J, leaving 8 bases between them. CDR3 loop: CSVEQAFEQYF. CDR3 DNA: TGCAGCGTTGAACAGGCCTTCGAGCAGTACTTC.

As concerns this clone: The same CDR3 also results from other DNA sequences found in this sample. The chain is built from TRBV9 and TRBJ2-1; D perhaps matches TRBD2 (6 bases). The germline V gene encodes CDR1 SGDLS and CDR2 YYNGEE. The CDR3 spans 13 residues. Trimming took 0 bases from V and 7 from J, leaving 8 bases between them. CDR3 loop: CASSVAGGNEQFF. CDR3 nucleotide sequence: TGTGCCAGCAGCGTAGCCGGAGGGAATGAGCAGTTCTTC.

The J gene is TRBJ2-7, the V gene TRBV19; D unresolved. The germline V gene has CDR1 LNHDA and CDR2 SQIVND (reference sequence). V lost 6 bases and J 5 bases, leaving 17 bases between the germline ends. This CDR3 comprises 14 residues. The CDR3 region is CASSPLQSFHEQYF. DNA for the CDR3: TGTGCCAGTAGCCCCCTTCAGAGTTTCCACGAGCAGTACTTC. Using reference TRBV19 and TRBJ2-7 for the parts outside the CDR3, the full variable domain is DGGITQSPKYLFRKEGQNVTLSCEQNLNHDAMYWYRQDPGQGLRLIYYSQIVNDFQKGDIAEGYSVSREKKESFPLTVTSAQKNPTAFYLCASSPLQSFHEQYFGPGTRLTVT.

The chain is built from TRBV19 and TRBJ1-1, with D unclear. V lost 5 bases, J lost 6 bases, and 19 bases lay in between. Germline V CDR1 and CDR2: LNHDA, SQIVND (reference sequence). The CDR3 is made up of 15 amino acids. In DNA, the CDR3 is TGTGCCAGTAGTTGGAGGGAGCGGGGTTTCTCTGAAGCTTTCTTT. Translated: CASSWRERGFSEAFF.

The CDR3 DNA sequence: TGTGCCAGCAGCGAAGACCCGTTAAGCTCCTACGAGCAGTACTTC. The encoded protein is CASSEDPLSSYEQYF. The J gene is TRBJ2-7, the V gene TRBV9; no firm D call. The CDR3 totals 15 residues. Looked up from germline, CDR1 is SGDLS and CDR2 is YYNGEE. Trimming removed 3 bases at V and 0 bases at J, with 13 bases between.

The table lists this clone with a count of one. The J gene is TRBJ1-4, the V gene TRBV2, with D perhaps TRBD1 (6 bases). Trimming removed 7 bases at V and 7 bases at J, with 13 bases between. The germline CDR1 and CDR2 sequences are SNHLY and FYNNEI. This CDR3 is 13 amino acids long. CDR3 sequence: CASIGGVGEKLFF. Here the CDR3 DNA reads TGTGCCAGCATAGGGGGTGTCGGTGAAAAACTGTTTTTT.

Remarks on this clone: Other nucleotide sequences in the sample specify the same CDR3. J is TRBJ2-7 and V is TRBV4-1; D could derive from TRBD1 or TRBD2 (5 bases each). The CDR3 spans 15 residues. Trimming removed 1 base from V and 0 bases from J, with 10 bases in between. Germline values: CDR1 MGHRA, CDR2 YSYEKL. The CDR3 coding sequence is TGCGCCAGCAGCCAAGGACCAGGGAGCTCCTACGAGCAGTACTTC. Translation gives CASSQGPGSSYEQYF.

This clone was seen a single time. V is TRBV19 and J is TRBJ1-1; 8 nucleotides line up with TRBD1. Germline loops: CDR1 LNHDA, CDR2 SQIVND (reference sequence). The trim removed 6 bases at V and 7 bases at J, leaving 4 bases unmatched. The length of the CDR3 is 12 residues. Here the CDR3 reads CASSQTGDEAFF. The CDR3 DNA follows: TGTGCCAGTAGCCAGACAGGGGATGAAGCTTTCTTT. The full variable domain, completed using reference TRBV19 and TRBJ1-1, is DGGITQSPKYLFRKEGQNVTLSCEQNLNHDAMYWYRQDPGQGLRLIYYSQIVNDFQKGDIAEGYSVSREKKESFPLTVTSAQKNPTAFYLCASSQTGDEAFFGQGTRLTVV.

This rearrangement joins TRBV29-1 to TRBJ2-7; 9 bases align to TRBD1. V shed 8 bases and J 2 bases; nucleotides not matched to a gene: 13. The CDR3 is 15 amino acids. The germline V gene has CDR1 SQVTM and CDR2 ANQGSEA. Here the CDR3 reads CSPGTGKAGAYEQYF. The CDR3 DNA sequence: TGCAGCCCTGGGACAGGGAAAGCCGGAGCCTACGAGCAGTACTTC.

The gene calls are TRBV27 and TRBJ1-5; 12 positions agree with TRBD1. Germline CDR1 MNHEY, CDR2 SMNVEV (reference sequence). The CDR3 length is 18 residues. V gave up 3 bases and J gave up 7 bases; unmatched junction bases: 13. CDR3 sequence: CASSFLGGQGAVNQPQHF. The CDR3 DNA sequence: TGTGCCAGCAGTTTTCTTGGGGGACAGGGGGCCGTTAACCAGCCCCAGCATTTT.

The chain employs TRBV7-9 and TRBJ2-3; D unclear. Trimming stripped 4 bases from V and 1 base from J, with 21 bases between. Per the germline V gene, CDR1 is SEHNR and CDR2 is FQNEAQ (reference sequence). The CDR3 length is 18 residues. The CDR3 DNA sequence: TGTGCCAGCAGCTCCCCAGAAATGGGGTCAATCGGCACAGATACGCAGTATTTT. It translates to CASSSPEMGSIGTDTQYF.

This clone appeared once. The chain combines TRBV4-3 with TRBJ2-1, with 10 bases aligning to TRBD2. CDR3 length equals 17 residues. Trimming took 0 bases from V and 8 from J; bases not matched to a gene: 10. CDR1 is LGHNA and CDR2 is YSLEER in the germline V gene. The CDR3: CASSQDGLAGGPYEQFF. The CDR3 DNA is TGCGCCAGCAGCCAAGATGGTTTAGCGGGAGGACCTTATGAGCAGTTCTTC.

The rearrangement joins TRBV9 to TRBJ2-1; D may be TRBD1 or TRBD2 (6 bases each). This CDR3 comprises 12 residues. The V end lost 5 bases, the J end lost 10 bases, and 13 bases lay between the germline ends. The germline gives CDR1 SGDLS, CDR2 YYNGEE. The CDR3 DNA sequence: TGTGCCAGCAGTCTAACGGGGGCAGAGCAGTTCTTC. Protein sequence: CASSLTGAEQFF.

The CDR3 nucleotides are TGTGCCAGCAGCTTGGAGAACCTCGGGGAGCTGTTTTTT. Encoded protein: CASSLENLGELFF. This sequence joins TRBV5-4 and TRBJ2-2; no clear D gene. The V and J ends lost 0 bases and 7 bases respectively, with 7 bases between them. The CDR3 runs 13 residues. The germline V gene encodes CDR1 SGHNT and CDR2 YYREEE (reference sequence).

V gene TRBV12-5 combines with J gene TRBJ2-5, with D perhaps TRBD1 or TRBD2 (5 bases each). V shed 8 bases and J shed 4 bases, with 11 bases lying between them. The CDR3 is 12 amino acids. Germline V lookup: CDR1 LGHNT, CDR2 FRNRAP. CDR3 sequence: CASLQGAETQYF. CDR3 coding DNA: TGTGCTAGTCTTCAGGGAGCAGAGACCCAGTACTTC. The variable domain in full, with the rest retrieved from reference TRBV12-5 and TRBJ2-5, is DARVTQTPRHKVTEMGQEVTMRCQPILGHNTVFWYRQTMMQGLELLAYFRNRAPLDDSGMPKDRFSAEMPDATLATLKIQPSEPRDSAVYFCASLQGAETQYFGPGTRLLVL.

Only one count was recorded for this clone. The rearrangement links TRBV5-6 to TRBJ2-7; 7 bases match TRBD1. This CDR3 contains 14 residues. Looked up from germline, CDR1 is SGHDT and CDR2 is YYEEEE. Trimming removed 2 bases from V and 7 bases from J; junction bases left unmatched: 9. The CDR3 bases are TGTGCCAGCAGCTTTGGAACAGGGGTTGGAGAGCAGTACTTC. Residues: CASSFGTGVGEQYF.

This clone was observed a few times. The V gene is TRBV5-4, the J gene TRBJ2-5; 8 positions agree with TRBD2. Germline V gene lookup returns CDR1 SGHNT and CDR2 YYREEE (reference sequence). With 4 bases clipped from V and 2 bases from J, the junction kept 7 bases outside the gene matches. The CDR3 is 15 amino acids. The CDR3 nucleotides are TGTGCCAGCAGCCCTCTAGCGGGCCTACAAGAGACCCAGTACTTC. This codes for CASSPLAGLQETQYF.

This chain connects TRBV28 to TRBJ2-7; D remains unclear. The germline V gene has CDR1 MDHEN and CDR2 SYDVKM. The V end lost 7 bases, the J end lost 1 base, and 17 bases lay between the germline ends. The CDR3 runs 15 residues. The DNA for the CDR3 is TGTGCCAGCACCCTTGGGCAGGCCTCTTCCTACGAGCAGTACTTC. This translates into CASTLGQASSYEQYF.

The rearrangement joins TRBV4-3 to TRBJ2-5; either TRBD1 or TRBD2 may fit D (5 bases each). The J call may not be correct, given that the DNA end is closer to TRBJ2-7. Germline CDR1 and CDR2: LGHNA and YSLEER. The CDR3 length is 16 residues. The DNA for the CDR3 is TGCGCCAGCAGCCAAGATCGCTTAGGAACGGGGCACGAGCAGTACTTC. This sequence encodes CASSQDRLGTGHEQYF.

J is TRBJ2-7 and V is TRBV6-5, with D perhaps TRBD2 (6 bases). Deletions cut 2 bases from V and 3 bases from J, with 11 bases between. The germline gives CDR1 MNHEY, CDR2 SVGAGI. CDR3 length equals 14 residues. The CDR3 coding sequence is TGTGCCAGCAGTTACGCGGGGCCTAGCTACGAGCAGTACTTC. Protein product: CASSYAGPSYEQYF.

This clone appeared a single time. The rearrangement uses TRBV7-9 and TRBJ2-7; D gene unclear. The V end was cut by 3 bases, the J end by 7 bases, with 13 bases between. The CDR3 has 13 amino acids. The V gene's germline CDR1 is SEHNR and CDR2 FQNEAQ (reference sequence). CDR3 in DNA: TGTGCCAGCAGCTTGGACCCGGTGGGGGAGCAGTACTTC. This encodes CASSLDPVGEQYF.

The chain joins TRBV13 to TRBJ1-1, with D possibly matching TRBD1 (6 bases). V lost 4 bases and J lost 1, with 7 bases in between. The CDR3 is made up of 13 amino acids. Germline CDR1 is PRHDT and CDR2 is FYEKMQ (reference sequence). CDR3 protein: CASSYRANTEAFF. DNA for the CDR3: TGTGCCAGCAGCTACAGGGCGAACACTGAAGCTTTCTTT.

CDR3 amino acids: CASSSRLAGDEQYF. The CDR3 nucleotides are TGTGCCAGCAGTTCCCGATTAGCGGGAGACGAGCAGTACTTC. The V gene is TRBV27, the J gene TRBJ2-7; 9 positions match TRBD2. Germline trimming cut 4 bases from V and 5 bases from J; bases unmatched to any gene: 6. CDR3 length: 14 residues. From germline, CDR1 is MNHEY and CDR2 SMNVEV (reference sequence).

The V gene is TRBV25-1, the J gene TRBJ2-7, with D perhaps matching TRBD1 (7 bases). CDR3 length: 14 amino acids. Germline CDR1 and CDR2: MGHDK and SYGVNS. Trimming took off 1 base at V and 7 bases at J, with 14 bases between the two ends. The DNA for the CDR3 is TGTGCCAGCAGTGAATTAGGAGCAGGGGGGGAGCAGTACTTC. It yields the protein CASSELGAGGEQYF.

The gene calls are TRBV4-3 and TRBJ2-4; 9 bases are a match to TRBD1. This CDR3 contains 18 residues. Losses at the gene ends were 1 base for V and 0 bases for J; bases not matched to a gene: 7. The V gene's germline CDR1 is LGHNA and CDR2 YSLEER. The CDR3 sequence: CASSQVLGTGIAKNIQYF. CDR3 nucleotide sequence: TGCGCCAGCAGCCAAGTATTGGGGACAGGGATAGCCAAAAACATTCAGTACTTC.

The rearrangement uses TRBV7-9 and TRBJ2-7, with 8 bases fitting TRBD1. Unmatched junction bases numbered 10, after V lost 5 bases and J lost 4 bases. The CDR3 length is 15 residues. Germline V gene sequence: CDR1 SEHNR, CDR2 FQNEAQ (reference sequence). For the CDR3, the DNA is TGTGCCAGCAGCCCCCCCGGACAGGGCTTTTACGAGCAGTACTTC. This sequence encodes CASSPPGQGFYEQYF.